This TCR beta chain comes out of a study of blood T cells in healthy people across ages (dated by TCRdb to the mid-2010s). Regarding the study in general: Template switching captured roughly one uniquely barcoded TCR beta cDNA molecule per two T cells in model experiments. To track age-related changes in TCR beta repertoire diversity, the study relied on deep sequencing normalized with unique cDNA molecular identifiers. To avoid experimental bias, donors of different ages were distributed randomly across sequencing lanes. Using the same blood draw, the study looked at two additional independent replicas of 1 million unique cDNA reads for two donors, one aged 18 to 30 and the other aged 80 or older. The donors were divided into four age groups: young (average around 17 years), middle-aged (approximately 42), aged (approximately 62) and long-lived (more than 75).

The library was obtained by 5' RACE. TCRdb shows the sequencer as Illumina HiSeq 2500. A second roughly 7 to 12 cycle PCR used a sample-barcoded 5' primer and a J-beta primer mix. Each TCR beta cDNA molecule received a unique molecular identifier from a template-switch 5' adaptor carrying 12 random nucleotides. Each sample yielded at least 2.5 million CDR3-containing paired-end reads. First-strand cDNA was synthesized from all RNA with the Mint cDNA synthesis kit, primed by a TRBC-specific oligonucleotide. Following uracil-DNA glycosylase treatment, all cDNA underwent a first 18-cycle PCR with the universal primers M1SS and BC2_uni_R. Regarding the original processing steps: Normalization of each sample was performed by random selection of 1 million high-quality reads, each carrying a distinct molecular identifier. Reads sharing molecular identifiers were discarded rather than binned into consensus sequences. MiTCR, run with a Q25 quality threshold and the strictest error-elimination algorithm, handled CDR3 identification, clonotype clustering and error correction. Lower-bound total TCR beta diversity was estimated with a nonparametric unseen species model using Euler transformation. Using fastp trimming at Q25 and MiXCR clonotype assembly, TCRdb reanalyzed the public sequencing data and kept in-frame beta chains. Identical CDR3 proteins give one entry, which carries the most common genes and DNA. The V and J calls and clone size are TCRdb's, not the authors'. This sample is represented by about 640,000 distinct CDR3 sequences; roughly 53% of them were singletons. The top ten hold about two fifths of the sample.

Beyond this particular receptor, the publication reports: Conclusive comparison of naive and antigen-experienced compartments was prevented by the profiling of bulk unsorted PBMCs. Observed TCR beta diversity correlated strongly with the percentage of naive T cells measured by flow cytometry. Total diversity estimates from one million sequenced T cells were considered lower bounds and underestimates. Compared with the aged group, more naive CD4+ T cells, fewer expanded clones and increased TCR diversity were shown by the long-lived group, suggesting age selection. The CMV infection status of donors was not known, potentially confounding age-related changes in expanded clonotypes. Observed TCR beta diversity per million T cells fell roughly linearly with age, and a significant reduction was already apparent by age roughly 40.

Points on this clonotype: No cognate antigen has been identified for it. This may arise from a read error, as a much more abundant clone is one base away.

The donors were roughly 40 Caucasian individuals from Russia, aged roughly 6 to 100 years, who were systemically healthy. Each donor gave 8 to 10 milliliters of peripheral blood, collected into EDTA-treated Vacutainer tubes. Ficoll-Paque density-gradient centrifugation was used to isolate PBMCs, with at least 7 million obtained per sample. Total RNA, at least 5.5 micrograms per sample, was extracted from PBMCs with Trizol reagent. For every donor, flow cytometry on a PBMC aliquot measured the percentage of naive CD45RAhigh/CD27high T cells. The TCR sequence derives from a man in his 60s in good health. The sequenced sample consisted of blood.

The CDR3 protein: CASSTLAGGSYNERFF. The sequenced DNA: TGTGCCAGCAGCACCCTAGCGGGGGGCTCCTACAATGAGCGGTTCTTC. The sequence is built from TRBV5-5 and TRBJ2-1; 11 bases in between match TRBD2. CDR1 and CDR2 are read off the germline V gene (reference sequence) as SGHKS and YYEKEE. Inclusive of the bounding cysteine and phenylalanine, the CDR3 is 16 residues long. Of all the DNA, just the CDR3 is kept, 48 bases in frame from base 1.